The rows below give T cell receptor beta chains drawn from one sample of a study of long-term antiretroviral therapy in people with HIV. Produced via immunoSEQ multiplex PCR; TCRdb's table is partial and in-frame only. This sample has more than 25,000 clones; 80% to 95% occur once, and the top ten carry roughly 4%. The starting material was unsorted PBMCs, obtained 3.1 years after starting antiretroviral therapy. These receptors all stem from a man in his late teens or twenties with HIV. Both conserved end residues are part of each CDR3. Fields, in order: V gene, CDR3 protein.

V: TRBV7-9; CDR3: CASSLAGGPPYNEQFF
V: TRBV4-1; CDR3: CASSPSGVGYTF
V: TRBV7-9; CDR3: CASSYGFTDTQYF
V: TRBV27; CDR3: CASSLSRVSYEQYF
V: TRBV28; CDR3: CASSRLAGDHNEQFF
V: TRBV5-6; CDR3: CASSLGTHYEQYF
V: TRBV5-6; CDR3: CASSSPAGGTEAFF
V: TRBV4-3; CDR3: CASSQAHSGGPTDTQYF
V: TRBV7-9; CDR3: CTSSFAGGEGYTF
V: TRBV10-3; CDR3: CAISESTRAFF
V: TRBV6-5; CDR3: CASSYGTSRFF
V: TRBV6-1; CDR3: CASSLVGRGTGELFF
V: TRBV4-3; CDR3: CASSPEDRGAWNEQFF
V: TRBV5-6; CDR3: CASSWRVNEQFF
V: TRBV7-3; CDR3: CASTRLNEGAAQPQHF
V: TRBV19; CDR3: CASSISREVNQPQHF
V: TRBV7-2; CDR3: CASSLIDYNEQFF
V: TRBV29-1; CDR3: CSVGGGAGMPSSYEQYF
V: TRBV27; CDR3: CASSPNRGHYGYTF
V: TRBV18; CDR3: CASSPGQTYEQYF
V: TRBV30; CDR3: CAWSKGQGGLLPLLYF
V: TRBV9; CDR3: CASSVGDGRPLHF
V: TRBV28; CDR3: CASSSPFGGRGWETQYF
V: TRBV7-2; CDR3: CASVQGAAQETQYF
V: TRBV6-1; CDR3: CASSRDRGADTQYF
V: TRBV11-2; CDR3: CASSLPDEKLFF
V: TRBV6-1; CDR3: CASQPEGDLRQPQHF
V: TRBV6-1; CDR3: CASSDGTLTSSYNSPLHF
V: TRBV10-2; CDR3: CASRDAAEAFF
V: TRBV5-1; CDR3: CASSLVGPSTDTQYF
V: TRBV11-2; CDR3: CASSSVTEAFF
V: TRBV7-8; CDR3: CASSLGAGLASLETQYF
V: TRBV4-1; CDR3: CASSQVTGLTYNEQFF
V: TRBV6-5; CDR3: CASTGLASGGPQYF
V: TRBV30; CDR3: CAWGGGSSYEQYF
V: TRBV9; CDR3: CASSVGTGGTEAFF
V: TRBV7-3; CDR3: CASSLGGDYGYTF
V: TRBV29-1; CDR3: CSVGGLAGQETQYF
V: TRBV4-3; CDR3: CASSQDSSYEQYF
V: TRBV6-5; CDR3: CASSYSARGFSYEQYF
V: TRBV6-1; CDR3: CASRDRVGEKLFF
V: TRBV7-9; CDR3: CASSLWVQGWAGLGYTF
V: TRBV27; CDR3: CASKLGPDAFF
V: TRBV2; CDR3: CASSVAMNTEAFF
V: TRBV28; CDR3: CASSLRQDNSPLHF
V: TRBV11-2; CDR3: CASSLYPSPGQGSGNTIYF
V: TRBV15; CDR3: CATSRYLRGGRYGYTF
V: TRBV5-4; CDR3: CASSLGFGTDTGEQFF
V: TRBV9; CDR3: CASSVEGGGQDDEKLFF
V: TRBV4-2; CDR3: CASSQEQGGYTF
V: TRBV30; CDR3: CAWSGGLNLYEQYF
V: TRBV6-5; CDR3: CASSYSAVGSGELFF
V: TRBV19; CDR3: CASSTGQGVSTEAFF
V: TRBV18; CDR3: CASSPQGQTNEKLFF
V: TRBV9; CDR3: CASSLSTELNTEAFF
V: TRBV6-6; CDR3: CASSYSPTGGSYEQYF
V: TRBV7-8; CDR3: CASTRMGYNEQFF